Listed here are 30 T cell receptor beta chains from one sample, sequenced in a study of blood T cell repertoires in COVID-19. Libraries were prepared by immunoSEQ multiplex PCR; TCRdb keeps only in-frame clonotypes and omits some of them. The sample carries approximately 330,000 clones, 87% recorded once. The sequenced sample was peripheral blood. These receptors were taken from a man under 40 with COVID-19, enrolled during active disease.

The gene calls are TRBV6-1 and TRBJ2-7, with D hard to call. This CDR3 has 15 amino acids. Germline V gives CDR1 MNHNS, CDR2 SASEGT. With 0 bases removed from V and 7 bases from J, the gap between germline ends came to 16 bases. CDR3 sequence (DNA): TGTGCCAGCAGTGAAGCGAACACCGGTTTGAGGGAGCAGTACTTC. Translating it yields CASSEANTGLREQYF.

The J gene is TRBJ2-1, the V gene TRBV27, with 10 bases identical to TRBD2. The J segment lost 1 base and the V segment lost 5 bases, leaving 5 bases of the junction unmatched. The CDR3 covers 16 residues. Looked up from germline, CDR1 is MNHEY and CDR2 is SMNVEV (reference sequence). CDR3 sequence: CASSTLAGGSYNEQFF. CDR3 bases: TGTGCCAGCAGTACTTTAGCGGGGGGATCCTACAATGAGCAGTTCTTC.

This chain joins TRBV6-5 and TRBJ2-7; maybe TRBD1 (6 bases). Trimming left V 5 bases short and J 4 bases short, with 15 bases between. The germline V gene has CDR1 MNHEY and CDR2 SVGAGI. CDR3 size: 14 residues. DNA of the CDR3: TGTGCCAGCAGTCCCAGGGGAGACAAGTACGAGCAGTACTTC. Encoded protein: CASSPRGDKYEQYF.

The chain combines TRBV7-6 with TRBJ2-1; 10 bases line up with TRBD2. The CDR3 consists of 15 residues. V lost 4 bases and J lost 4; bases outside the gene matches: 4. CDR1 is SGHVS and CDR2 is FNYEAQ in the germline V gene. The CDR3 DNA sequence: TGTGCCAGCAGCTACAGCGGGGGGGTTTACAATGAGCAGTTCTTC. Translating it yields CASSYSGGVYNEQFF. The full variable domain, its missing parts supplied by reference TRBV7-6 and TRBJ2-1, is GAGVSQSPRYKVTKRGQDVALRCDPISGHVSLYWYRQALGQGPEFLTYFNYEAQQDKSGLPNDRFSAERPEGSISTLTIQRTEQRDSAMYRCASSYSGGVYNEQFFGPGTRLTVL.

The gene calls are TRBV24-1 and TRBJ1-1, with no clear D. From germline, CDR1 is KGHDR and CDR2 SFDVKD. V lost 3 bases, J lost 6 bases, and 13 bases lay in between. The CDR3 is 14 residues long. CDR3 protein: CATSDTGEGPEAFF. CDR3 nucleotides: TGTGCCACCAGTGATACTGGAGAGGGCCCTGAAGCTTTCTTT.

CDR3 protein: CASKTGVNLQAKNIQYF. As DNA, the CDR3 is TGTGCCAGCAAGACAGGGGTTAACCTACAAGCCAAAAACATTCAGTACTTC. The V and J genes are TRBV7-3 and TRBJ2-4; 8 bases fit TRBD1. The germline CDR1 and CDR2 sequences are SGHTA and FQGTGA. The CDR3 is made up of 17 amino acids. Losses at the gene ends were 7 bases for V and 0 bases for J; bases not matched to a gene: 11.

This chain uses TRBV19 with TRBJ2-1; D possibly corresponds to TRBD1 (5 bases). Trimming pared 3 bases from V and 5 bases from J, leaving 14 bases between. The CDR3 sequence is 15 residues long. Germline assignment: CDR1 LNHDA and CDR2 SQIVND (reference sequence). The CDR3 bases are TGTGCCAGTAGTATGGGCAGGGTAGGCAACAATGAGCAGTTCTTC. Translated: CASSMGRVGNNEQFF.

This chain links TRBV19 with TRBJ1-2; no definite D call. The V gene's germline CDR1 is LNHDA and CDR2 SQIVND (reference sequence). The CDR3 contains 17 residues. The V end was cut by 0 bases, the J end by 4 bases, with 18 bases between. The CDR3 protein is CASSIDRTILRSYGYTF. In nucleotides, the CDR3 is TGTGCCAGTAGTATAGACCGAACTATTTTGCGCAGCTATGGCTACACCTTC.

The gene calls are TRBV19 and TRBJ2-2, with D possibly matching TRBD1 (6 bases). Trimming took off 1 base at V and 5 bases at J, with 11 bases between the two ends. Germline assignment: CDR1 LNHDA and CDR2 SQIVND (reference sequence). The CDR3 consists of 15 residues. The CDR3 DNA is TGTGCCAGTAGTATAGGCCGGACAGAGACCGGGGAGCTGTTTTTT. Translated: CASSIGRTETGELFF.

The V call is TRBV19, the J call TRBJ2-3; TRBD1 is a possible D gene (5 bases). V was shortened by 6 bases and J by 1 base, with 8 bases between the two germline ends. The CDR3 totals 13 residues. Germline CDR1 LNHDA, CDR2 SQIVND (reference sequence). CDR3 DNA sequence: TGTGCCAGTAGCCTGACAGGCACAGATACGCAGTATTTT. As protein: CASSLTGTDTQYF. Combining the CDR3 with reference TRBV19 and TRBJ2-3 gives the whole variable domain DGGITQSPKYLFRKEGQNVTLSCEQNLNHDAMYWYRQDPGQGLRLIYYSQIVNDFQKGDIAEGYSVSREKKESFPLTVTSAQKNPTAFYLCASSLTGTDTQYFGPGTRLTVL.

The rearrangement uses TRBV5-1 and TRBJ1-4; D gene unclear. CDR1 SGHRS and CDR2 YFSETQ come from the germline V gene. This CDR3 contains 14 residues. Between the trimmed V and J ends, which lost 4 bases and 8 bases, there was a span of 15 bases. CDR3 in DNA: TGCGCCAGCAGCGGCCGGGGTACGGGAGAAAAACTGTTTTTT. Amino acid sequence: CASSGRGTGEKLFF. Together with reference TRBV5-1 and TRBJ1-4, the CDR3 gives the full variable domain: KAGVTQTPRYLIKTRGQQVTLSCSPISGHRSVSWYQQTPGQGLQFLFEYFSETQRNKGNFPGRFSGRQFSNSRSEMNVSTLELGDSALYLCASSGRGTGEKLFFGSGTQLSVL.

CDR3 amino acids: CASSPSYTGGTEAFF. For the CDR3, the DNA is TGTGCCAGCAGCCCATCGTACACAGGGGGGACTGAAGCTTTCTTT. This rearrangement joins TRBV7-2 to TRBJ1-1, with 8 bases aligning to TRBD1. The CDR3 is 15 amino acids. With 5 bases clipped from V and 5 bases from J, the junction kept 10 bases outside the gene matches. Germline V gene lookup returns CDR1 SGHTA and CDR2 FQGNSA.

The chain couples TRBV7-3 to TRBJ2-1; D is perhaps TRBD2 (6 bases). Trimming left V 1 base short and J 5 bases short, with 21 bases between. There are 18 residues in the CDR3. Looked up from germline, CDR1 is SGHTA and CDR2 is FQGTGA. The CDR3, as DNA: TGTGCCAGCAGCTTAAAAGGCCGAGGATGGCGCGGGAACAATGAGCAGTTCTTC. It codes for CASSLKGRGWRGNNEQFF.

The chain couples TRBV19 to TRBJ2-2; D is ambiguous. V gave up 7 bases and J gave up 3 bases, with 3 bases separating them. Germline V gene data show CDR1 as LNHDA and CDR2 as SQIVND (reference sequence). The CDR3 has 11 amino acids. CDR3 residues: CASIDTGELFF. CDR3 bases: TGTGCCAGTATCGACACCGGGGAGCTGTTTTTT.

This clone was counted once. The V call is TRBV7-2, the J call TRBJ2-7, with D maybe TRBD2 (6 bases). V lost 5 bases and J 2 bases, leaving 22 bases between the germline ends. This CDR3 has 17 residues. The germline V gene has CDR1 SGHTA and CDR2 FQGNSA. The CDR3 DNA reads TGTGCCAGCAGCACAAGCCGCTACGGGAGTTTGGCCTACGAGCAGTACTTC. This sequence encodes CASSTSRYGSLAYEQYF.

The chain has TRBV9 and TRBJ1-1; TRBD1 might be the D (5 bases). Trimming removed 0 bases at V and 0 bases at J, with 6 bases between. This CDR3 has 14 residues. Germline lookup yields CDR1 SGDLS and CDR2 YYNGEE. The CDR3 loop reads CASSVAGMNTEAFF. CDR3 sequence (DNA): TGTGCCAGCAGCGTAGCAGGGATGAACACTGAAGCTTTCTTT.

The chain has TRBV5-1 and TRBJ2-5, with 8 bases identical to TRBD1. Trimming at V came to 5 bases and at J to 4 bases, leaving 7 bases not matched to a gene. The CDR3 is 14 amino acids. The germline gives CDR1 SGHRS, CDR2 YFSETQ. CDR3 loop: CASRNQGAGETQYF. CDR3 sequence (DNA): TGCGCCAGCAGAAATCAGGGGGCAGGAGAGACCCAGTACTTC.

The genes are TRBV9 and TRBJ2-7; 9 nucleotides align to TRBD2. The CDR3 is 16 residues long. Germline loops: CDR1 SGDLS, CDR2 YYNGEE. V shed 0 bases, J shed 0 bases, and the junction held 4 bases outside the gene matches. DNA for the CDR3: TGTGCCAGCAGCGTAGGGCTAGCGGGGATCTCCTACGAGCAGTACTTC. It specifies CASSVGLAGISYEQYF.

The chain has TRBV7-3 and TRBJ2-7; 8 nucleotides agree with TRBD1. V lost 5 bases and J lost 2; bases outside the gene matches: 8. The CDR3 loop spans 15 amino acids. Germline CDR1 and CDR2: SGHTA and FQGTGA. CDR3 region: CASSRTGGSTYEQYF. Written as DNA, the CDR3 is TGTGCCAGCAGCCGAACAGGGGGATCAACCTACGAGCAGTACTTC. The full variable domain, completed using reference TRBV7-3 and TRBJ2-7, is GAGVSQTPSNKVTEKGKYVELRCDPISGHTALYWYRQSLGQGPEFLIYFQGTGAADDSGLPNDRFFAVRPEGSVSTLKIQRTERGDSAVYLCASSRTGGSTYEQYFGPGTRLTVT.

The J gene is TRBJ2-2, the V gene TRBV21-1; the D call TRBD1 from the table was never checked on the DNA. TRBV21-1 is given as a pseudogene. The CDR3 has 21 amino acids. The chain's CDR3 is CASREQKPFESVQGGTGELFF. Written as DNA, the CDR3 is TGTGCCAGCAGAGAACAAAAACCCTTCGAATCCGTCCAGGGTGGGACCGGGGAGCTGTTTTTT.

The V gene is TRBV25-1, the J gene TRBJ2-1, with TRBD1 matching over 7 bases. The V segment lost 6 bases and the J segment 7 bases; nucleotides outside the gene matches: 12. Germline-derived CDR1 and CDR2 are MGHDK and SYGVNS. CDR3 length equals 15 residues. Written as DNA, the CDR3 is TGTGCCAGCAGCGATTCCGGGACAGCCACTAATGAGCAGTTCTTC. It yields the protein CASSDSGTATNEQFF.

This clone was counted once. The same CDR3 is also encoded by other DNA sequences in this sample. This chain connects TRBV7-9 to TRBJ2-7; no clear D. V gave up 0 bases and J gave up 1 base, with 4 bases separating them. This CDR3 contains 13 residues. The germline CDR1 and CDR2 sequences are SEHNR and FQNEAQ (reference sequence). The CDR3 DNA reads TGTGCCAGCAGCTTAGCCGGTTCCTACGAGCAGTACTTC. This gives the protein CASSLAGSYEQYF.

This clone was seen once. The rearrangement joins TRBV12-3 or TRBV12-4 to TRBJ2-7; D is perhaps TRBD1 (5 bases). The CDR3 runs to 12 residues. V was shortened by 7 bases and J by 3 bases, with 10 bases between the two germline ends. The CDR3 DNA follows: TGTGCCAGCACCCACGACAGCTACGAGCAGTACTTC. Amino acid sequence: CASTHDSYEQYF.

V gene TRBV19 combines with J gene TRBJ1-6; TRBD1 matches at 9 bases. The CDR3 is 19 residues long. J was trimmed by 0 bases and V by 6 bases; bases with no gene match: 12. Germline V CDR1 and CDR2: LNHDA, SQIVND (reference sequence). The CDR3 loop reads CASSPGQGRASSYNSPLHF. CDR3 nucleotides: TGTGCCAGTAGCCCAGGACAGGGGAGGGCAAGCTCCTATAATTCACCCCTCCACTTT.

As concerns this clone: Other DNA sequences within the sample encode an identical CDR3. The rearrangement joins TRBV18 to TRBJ1-2; 10 bases map to TRBD1. After removal of 3 bases from V and 6 bases from J, the junction contained 7 bases not matched to a gene. This CDR3 is 15 amino acids long. CDR1 and CDR2 from the germline V gene are KGHSH and LQKENI. The CDR3 spells CASSPPGQGEHGYTF. The DNA of the CDR3 is TGTGCCAGCTCACCCCCCGGACAGGGGGAGCATGGCTACACCTTC.

The chain carries TRBV6-5 and TRBJ1-4, with 7 nucleotides matching TRBD1. The CDR3 has 14 residues. V lost 0 bases to trimming and J lost 7 bases; unmatched junction nucleotides: 2. The germline V gene encodes CDR1 MNHEY and CDR2 SVGAGI. The DNA for the CDR3 is TGTGCCAGCAGTTACTCCAGGGGGAGTGAAAAACTGTTTTTT. Its translation: CASSYSRGSEKLFF.

The genes are TRBV4-3 and TRBJ1-2; D uncertain. Germline lookup yields CDR1 LGHNA and CDR2 YSLEER. CDR3 length: 16 residues. V was clipped by 0 bases and J by 4 bases, with 15 bases between them. The CDR3 reads CASSQEVASLSYGYTF. CDR3 bases: TGCGCCAGCAGCCAAGAAGTCGCCAGTTTATCCTATGGCTACACCTTC.

The J gene is TRBJ1-1, the V gene TRBV5-6; 8 nucleotides align to TRBD1. The junction had 14 bases not matched to a gene; V was cut back by 4 bases and J by 6 bases. The CDR3 extends over 16 amino acids. Per the germline V gene, CDR1 is SGHDT and CDR2 is YYEEEE. Here the CDR3 DNA reads TGTGCCAGCAGCACCTTGACAGGGGCAACTGTCCCTGAAGCTTTCTTT. Translation gives CASSTLTGATVPEAFF.

The chain carries TRBV7-9 and TRBJ1-2, with TRBD1 matching 12 bases. After removal of 5 bases from V and 7 bases from J, the junction contained 8 bases not matched to a gene. The CDR3 is 15 amino acids. From germline, CDR1 is SEHNR and CDR2 FQNEAQ (reference sequence). The CDR3 spells CASSGTGTGGAGYTF. CDR3 coding DNA: TGTGCCAGCAGCGGTACCGGGACAGGGGGCGCTGGCTACACCTTC.

The gene calls are TRBV5-4 and TRBJ2-1; 8 bases fit TRBD2. V lost 4 bases and J lost 9; bases outside the gene matches: 12. CDR3 size: 15 residues. Looked up from germline, CDR1 is SGHNT and CDR2 is YYREEE (reference sequence). As DNA, the CDR3 is TGTGCCAGCAGCCAGGAAGCGGGGGTGAGCTTTGAGCAGTTCTTC. Encoded protein: CASSQEAGVSFEQFF.